Each of the 29 T cell receptor beta chains below was sequenced from the same sample in a study of pediatric ulcerative colitis. During colonoscopy, one to two rectal pinch biopsies were collected. Here immunoSEQ multiplex PCR was the method, and the copy in TCRdb shows in-frame clones only, minus some. This sample has 40,000 to 60,000 clones; 78% occur once, and the top ten carry more than 3.5%. Sequenced input: gut tissue. These receptors all stem from a girl between 10 and 17 years old with moderate ulcerative colitis.

CDR3 sequence (DNA): TGCGCCAGCAGCTTTGACCAAGAGACCCAGTACTTC. It codes for CASSFDQETQYF. The chain couples TRBV5-1 to TRBJ2-5; D ambiguous. The germline V gene has CDR1 SGHRS and CDR2 YFSETQ. CDR3 length equals 12 residues. Trimming removed 2 bases at V and 0 bases at J, with 2 bases between.

The chain combines TRBV6-6 with TRBJ1-1, with 8 positions matching TRBD1. The CDR3 covers 15 residues. The junction had 7 bases not matched to a gene; V was cut back by 3 bases and J by 4 bases. The germline gives CDR1 MNHNY, CDR2 SVGAGI (reference sequence). CDR3 protein: CASSYRTGWGTEAFF. For the CDR3, the DNA is TGTGCCAGCAGTTATCGGACAGGGTGGGGCACTGAAGCTTTCTTT.

This clone has more than one count but fewer than ten. The V gene is TRBV30, the J gene TRBJ1-1; TRBD1 matches 8 bases. This CDR3 has 13 residues. CDR1 is GTSNPN, CDR2 SVGIG, per germline (reference sequence). The junction had 9 bases not matched to a gene; V was cut back by 2 bases and J by 10 bases. CDR3 nucleotides: TGTGCCTGGAGTTGGGTTCAGGGGGCGATAGCTTTCTTT. Translated, it gives CAWSWVQGAIAFF.

The V gene is TRBV5-1, the J gene TRBJ2-7; D may be TRBD1 (6 bases). This CDR3 contains 14 residues. From germline, CDR1 is SGHRS and CDR2 YFSETQ. V lost 0 bases, J lost 6 bases, and 13 bases lay in between. The DNA of the CDR3 is TGCGCCAGCAGCTTGGCCTCGGACAGCTCCGAGCAGTACTTC. Amino acids: CASSLASDSSEQYF.

The chain has TRBV2 and TRBJ2-5; D remains ambiguous. V was clipped by 2 bases and J by 5 bases, with 12 bases between them. The CDR3 spans 14 residues. CDR1 is SNHLY and CDR2 is FYNNEI in the germline V gene. This chain's CDR3 is CASSEKTQTETQYF. In nucleotides, the CDR3 is TGTGCCAGCAGTGAAAAAACACAAACGGAGACCCAGTACTTC.

This chain links TRBV4-1 with TRBJ1-2, with TRBD1 matching 10 bases. The CDR3 is made up of 15 amino acids. Germline lookup yields CDR1 MGHRA and CDR2 YSYEKL. The V segment lost 4 bases and the J segment 4 bases; nucleotides outside the gene matches: 6. The CDR3 reads CASSPRDRGGYGYTF. The DNA for the CDR3 is TGCGCCAGCAGCCCCCGGGACAGGGGAGGCTATGGCTACACCTTC.

On this clone itself: Relative to the germline gene, one junction end is altered; a read error may explain this. The genes are TRBV19 and TRBJ1-5; possible D gene TRBD1, 5 bases. The length of the CDR3 is 13 residues. Germline assignment: CDR1 LNHDA and CDR2 SQIVND (reference sequence). The CDR3 spells CASCIRVNQPQHF. The CDR3 region has the DNA TGTGCCAGTTGTATCAGGGTGAATCAGCCCCAGCATTTT.

The V and J genes are TRBV28 and TRBJ2-1; 10 nucleotides agree with TRBD2. V lost 5 bases to trimming and J lost 0 bases; unmatched junction nucleotides: 4. This CDR3 is 16 amino acids long. Germline V gives CDR1 MDHEN, CDR2 SYDVKM. CDR3 sequence (DNA): TGTGCCAGCAGTGGGACTAGCGCTAACTCCTACAATGAGCAGTTCTTC. It is translated as CASSGTSANSYNEQFF. The full variable domain, with the rest looked up from reference TRBV28 and TRBJ2-1, is DVKVTQSSRYLVKRTGEKVFLECVQDMDHENMFWYRQDPGLGLRLIYFSYDVKMKEKGDIPEGYSVSREKKERFSLILESASTNQTSMYLCASSGTSANSYNEQFFGPGTRLTVL.

This clone has a handful of counts. The CDR3 DNA is TGTGCCAGCAGCTTCGAGTTGGGGCTCTCCTACGAGCAGTACTTC. As protein: CASSFELGLSYEQYF. This rearrangement joins TRBV7-6 to TRBJ2-7, with D perhaps TRBD1 (5 bases). Trimming stripped 3 bases from V and 0 bases from J, with 12 bases between. The CDR3 is made up of 15 amino acids. In germline, CDR1 is SGHVS, CDR2 FNYEAQ.

The chain uses TRBV6-6 and TRBJ2-1, with TRBD2 as a possible D gene (5 bases). Looked up from germline, CDR1 is MNHNY and CDR2 is SVGAGI (reference sequence). Trimming left V 0 bases short and J 4 bases short, with 13 bases between. The CDR3 is 16 amino acids. The CDR3 bases are TGTGCCAGCAGTTACTCGATAAAGGACTCTTACAATGAGCAGTTCTTC. Translating gives CASSYSIKDSYNEQFF.

The J gene is TRBJ2-3, the V gene TRBV30; D is unresolved. The CDR3 is 15 residues long. Trimming took off 2 bases at V and 4 bases at J, with 16 bases between the two ends. CDR1 and CDR2 (germline): GTSNPN, SVGIG (reference sequence). The CDR3 nucleotides are TGTGCCTGGAGTATGGCCCCATTAGGTGCAGATACGCAGTATTTT. Its translation: CAWSMAPLGADTQYF. The complete variable domain, with remaining parts taken from reference TRBV30 and TRBJ2-3, reads SQTIHQWPATLVQPVGSPLSLECTVEGTSNPNLYWYRQAAGRGLQLLFYSVGIGQISSEVPQNLSASRPQDRQFILSSKKLLLSDSGFYLCAWSMAPLGADTQYFGPGTRLTVL.

Judged by abundance, this clone is medium-sized. The chain couples TRBV6-1 to TRBJ1-1; D is possibly TRBD1 (5 bases). Germline CDR1 MNHNS, CDR2 SASEGT. Trimming removed 1 base at V and 5 bases at J, with 14 bases between. This CDR3 comprises 15 residues. Here the CDR3 DNA reads TGTGCCAGCAGTGAAGACAGGCTGAGTAGGACTGAAGCTTTCTTT. This encodes CASSEDRLSRTEAFF.

This rearrangement joins TRBV29-1 to TRBJ2-3; weak D call: TRBD2 (6 bases). V was pared by 6 bases and J by 4 bases, with 14 bases between. The CDR3 runs 13 residues. The germline gives CDR1 SQVTM, CDR2 ANQGSEA. The CDR3 nucleotides read TGCAGCGTAGTACTCCCGGGGGCAGATACGCAGTATTTT. Its translation: CSVVLPGADTQYF.

The chain employs TRBV2 and TRBJ1-1, with D unresolved. The V and J ends lost 7 bases and 3 bases respectively, with 15 bases between them. CDR3 length: 14 residues. Per the germline V gene, CDR1 is SNHLY and CDR2 is FYNNEI. Here the CDR3 reads CASIRSHLYTEAFF. The CDR3, as DNA: TGTGCCAGCATCCGCTCCCACCTATACACTGAAGCTTTCTTT. The variable domain in full, with the rest retrieved from reference TRBV2 and TRBJ1-1, is EPEVTQTPSHQVTQMGQEVILRCVPISNHLYFYWYRQILGQKVEFLVSFYNNEISEKSEIFDDQFSVERPDGSNFTLKIRSTKLEDSAMYFCASIRSHLYTEAFFGQGTRLTVV.

The chain recombines TRBV6-6 with TRBJ1-5, with TRBD1 matching 7 bases. The CDR3 is made up of 13 amino acids. The ends lost 6 bases at V and 5 bases at J; junction bases unmatched: 4. CDR1 and CDR2 from the germline V gene are MNHNY and SVGAGI (reference sequence). The CDR3 DNA sequence: TGTGCCAGCAGAACCGGACAGGATCAGCCCCAGCATTTT. Translated, it gives CASRTGQDQPQHF.

For this clone: The sample holds other DNA sequences that translate to the same CDR3. DNA of the CDR3: TGTGCCAGCAGCCTGGGCGGGACTCTTAATGAGCAGTTCTTC. Translating it yields CASSLGGTLNEQFF. J is TRBJ2-1 and V is TRBV7-2, with a tentative D call TRBD2 (6 bases). This CDR3 has 14 residues. Germline loops: CDR1 SGHTA, CDR2 FQGNSA. V was shortened by 5 bases and J by 7 bases, with 15 bases between the two germline ends.

The chain has TRBV28 and TRBJ2-1; D not certain. This CDR3 has 10 residues. In germline, CDR1 is MDHEN, CDR2 SYDVKM. Between the trimmed V and J ends, which lost 2 bases and 10 bases, there was a span of 3 bases. DNA for the CDR3: TGTGCCAGCAGTTTAAACGAGCAGTTCTTC. Amino acid sequence: CASSLNEQFF.

The chain carries TRBV6-1 and TRBJ1-3; no definite D call. V was pared by 2 bases and J by 4 bases, with 9 bases between. The CDR3 totals 14 residues. Germline V gene lookup returns CDR1 MNHNS and CDR2 SASEGT. CDR3 in DNA: TGTGCCAGCAGTGAAAACGGCCAAGGAAACACCATATATTTT. It encodes CASSENGQGNTIYF.

This clone was observed once. This chain links TRBV19 with TRBJ2-3; D unresolved. The CDR3 has 14 amino acids. Germline CDR1 reads LNHDA; CDR2 reads SQIVND (reference sequence). Trimming took off 3 bases at V and 2 bases at J, with 9 bases between the two ends. The CDR3 here is CASSINVNTDTQYF. In DNA, the CDR3 is TGTGCCAGTAGTATCAATGTGAACACAGATACGCAGTATTTT.

The J gene is TRBJ2-3, the V gene TRBV10-2; no reliable D call. The CDR3 is made up of 11 amino acids. CDR1 is WSHSY, CDR2 SAAADI, per germline. Between the trimmed V and J ends, which lost 6 bases and 6 bases, there was a span of 7 bases. In DNA, the CDR3 is TGCGCCAGCAGCACGAGGGATACGCAGTATTTT. This sequence encodes CASSTRDTQYF.

The CDR3 loop is CASSSGPNSGNTIYF. Here the CDR3 DNA reads TGTGCCAGCAGCTCGGGCCCGAACTCTGGAAACACCATATATTTT. The chain combines TRBV6-5 with TRBJ1-3; D remains ambiguous. Between the trimmed V and J ends, which lost 6 bases and 0 bases, there was a span of 12 bases. Per germline, CDR1 MNHEY and CDR2 SVGAGI. The CDR3 contains 15 residues.

V gene TRBV4-2 combines with J gene TRBJ2-3, with 16 bases aligning to TRBD2. Losses at the gene ends were 2 bases for V and 5 bases for J; bases not matched to a gene: 10. This CDR3 contains 19 residues. Germline-derived CDR1 and CDR2 are LGHNA and YNFKEQ. CDR3 nucleotides: TGTGCCAGCAGCCAATGGGGCCCCGGGACTAGCGGGGGGGGAGATACGCAGTATTTT. Protein product: CASSQWGPGTSGGGDTQYF.

V gene TRBV7-9 combines with J gene TRBJ2-5, with D possibly matching TRBD1 (5 bases). The germline V gene encodes CDR1 SEHNR and CDR2 FQNEAQ (reference sequence). V shed 2 bases and J shed 1 base, with 11 bases lying between them. CDR3 length: 15 amino acids. The CDR3 reads CASSLWTTFQETQYF. The CDR3 DNA follows: TGTGCCAGCAGCTTATGGACAACCTTCCAAGAGACCCAGTACTTC. Together with reference TRBV7-9 and TRBJ2-5, the CDR3 gives the full variable domain: DTGVSQNPRHKITKRGQNVTFRCDPISEHNRLYWYRQTLGQGPEFLTYFQNEAQLEKSRLLSDRFSAERPKGSFSTLEIQRTEQGDSAMYLCASSLWTTFQETQYFGPGTRLLVL.

Details on this clone: A junction end diverges from the germline sequence, so it may reflect a read error. The chain recombines TRBV27 with TRBJ2-1, with a weak D call TRBD2 (5 bases). The CDR3 length is 12 residues. Germline CDR1 MNHEY, CDR2 SMNVEV (reference sequence). CDR3 in DNA: TGTGCCAGCAGTTTGATTGGTAAAGCGGCCCTCTTC. It translates to CASSLIGKAALF.

The genes are TRBV9 and TRBJ2-7, with TRBD2 matching over 8 bases. CDR1 is SGDLS and CDR2 is YYNGEE in the germline V gene. CDR3 size: 15 residues. The ends lost 0 bases at V and 2 bases at J; junction bases unmatched: 4. The CDR3 sequence: CASSVGSGGTYEQYF. DNA of the CDR3: TGTGCCAGCAGCGTAGGCAGCGGGGGTACCTACGAGCAGTACTTC.

The J gene is TRBJ2-5, the V gene TRBV5-4, with D perhaps TRBD1 (7 bases). CDR3 length: 15 residues. Trimming shortened V by 3 bases and J by 3 bases, and 15 bases separated the two germline ends. Germline values: CDR1 SGHNT, CDR2 YYREEE (reference sequence). CDR3 protein: CASSSAGQLKETQYF. CDR3 bases: TGTGCCAGCAGCTCCGCGGGACAGCTGAAAGAGACCCAGTACTTC.

The chain recombines TRBV28 with TRBJ1-2, with no clear D. The CDR3 consists of 13 residues. With 7 bases removed from V and 0 bases from J, the gap between germline ends came to 9 bases. The germline CDR1 and CDR2 sequences are MDHEN and SYDVKM. The CDR3 reads CASTPYSNYGYTF. Here the CDR3 DNA reads TGTGCCAGCACCCCTTATTCTAACTATGGCTACACCTTC.

This chain links TRBV5-4 with TRBJ2-1; TRBD2 matches at 11 bases. The CDR3 runs to 16 residues. V lost 4 bases, J lost 9 bases, and 12 bases stayed unmatched. Per the germline V gene, CDR1 is SGHNT and CDR2 is YYREEE (reference sequence). The CDR3 nucleotides are TGTGCCAGCAGCCAATTACTAGCGGGAGTCGGCAGTGAGCAGTTCTTC. This codes for CASSQLLAGVGSEQFF.

The chain combines TRBV27 with TRBJ2-2; D is unresolved. This CDR3 is built from 13 residues. CDR1 and CDR2 from the germline V gene are MNHEY and SMNVEV (reference sequence). The V end was cut by 2 bases, the J end by 3 bases, with 4 bases between. CDR3 sequence: CASSLTYTGELFF. The CDR3 nucleotides are TGTGCCAGCAGTTTAACGTACACCGGGGAGCTGTTTTTT.